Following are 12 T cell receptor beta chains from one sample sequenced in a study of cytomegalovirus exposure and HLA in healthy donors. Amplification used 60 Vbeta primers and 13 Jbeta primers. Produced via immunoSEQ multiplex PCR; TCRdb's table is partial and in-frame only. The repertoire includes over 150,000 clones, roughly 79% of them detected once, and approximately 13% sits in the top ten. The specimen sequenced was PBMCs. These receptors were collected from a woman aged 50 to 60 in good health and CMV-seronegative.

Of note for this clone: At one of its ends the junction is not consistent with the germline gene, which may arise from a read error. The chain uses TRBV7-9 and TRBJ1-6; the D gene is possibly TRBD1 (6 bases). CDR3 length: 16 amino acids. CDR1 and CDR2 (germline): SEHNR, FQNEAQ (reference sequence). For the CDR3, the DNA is TGTTCCAGCAGCTATGGGACACTCATTCGGAATTCACCCCTCCACTTT. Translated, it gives CSSSYGTLIRNSPLHF.

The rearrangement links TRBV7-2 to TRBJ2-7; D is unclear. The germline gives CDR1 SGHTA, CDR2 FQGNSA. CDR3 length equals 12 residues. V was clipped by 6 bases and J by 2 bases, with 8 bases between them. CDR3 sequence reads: CASSNGPYEQYF. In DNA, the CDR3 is TGTGCCAGCAGTAATGGCCCCTACGAGCAGTACTTC.

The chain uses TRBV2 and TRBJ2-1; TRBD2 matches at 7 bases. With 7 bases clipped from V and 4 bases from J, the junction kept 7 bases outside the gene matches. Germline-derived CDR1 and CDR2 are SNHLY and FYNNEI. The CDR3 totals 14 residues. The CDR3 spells CASTGPSGYNEQFF. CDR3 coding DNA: TGTGCCAGCACGGGGCCTAGCGGTTACAATGAGCAGTTCTTC.

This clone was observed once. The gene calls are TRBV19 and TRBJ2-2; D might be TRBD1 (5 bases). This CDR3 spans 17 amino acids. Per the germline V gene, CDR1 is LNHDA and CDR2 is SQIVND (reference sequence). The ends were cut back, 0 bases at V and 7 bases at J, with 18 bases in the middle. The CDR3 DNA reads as TGTGCCAGTAGTATAGATCCCCGACAGCTCGCGAGCGGGGAGCTGTTTTTT. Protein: CASSIDPRQLASGELFF.

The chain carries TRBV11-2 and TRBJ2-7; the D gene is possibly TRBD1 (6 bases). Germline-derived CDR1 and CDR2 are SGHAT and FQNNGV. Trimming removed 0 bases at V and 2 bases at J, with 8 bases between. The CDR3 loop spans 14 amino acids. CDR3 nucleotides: TGTGCCAGCAGCTTAGAACAGGGCCCCTACGAGCAGTACTTC. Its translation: CASSLEQGPYEQYF.

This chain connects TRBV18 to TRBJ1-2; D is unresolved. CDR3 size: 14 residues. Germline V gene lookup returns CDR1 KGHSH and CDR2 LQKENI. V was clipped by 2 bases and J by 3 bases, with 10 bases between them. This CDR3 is CASSPKETDYGYTF. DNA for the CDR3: TGTGCCAGCTCACCAAAGGAGACGGACTATGGCTACACCTTC. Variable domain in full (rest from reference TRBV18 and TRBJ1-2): NAGVMQNPRHLVRRRGQEARLRCSPMKGHSHVYWYRQLPEEGLKFMVYLQKENIIDESGMPKERFSAEFPKEGPSILRIQQVVRGDSAAYFCASSPKETDYGYTFGSGTRLTVV.

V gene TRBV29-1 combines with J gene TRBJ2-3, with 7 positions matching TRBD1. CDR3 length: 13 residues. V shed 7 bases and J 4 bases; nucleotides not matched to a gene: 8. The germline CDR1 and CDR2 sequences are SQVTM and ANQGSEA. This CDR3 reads CSARTGAPDTQYF. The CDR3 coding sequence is TGCAGCGCCCGAACAGGGGCCCCAGATACGCAGTATTTT.

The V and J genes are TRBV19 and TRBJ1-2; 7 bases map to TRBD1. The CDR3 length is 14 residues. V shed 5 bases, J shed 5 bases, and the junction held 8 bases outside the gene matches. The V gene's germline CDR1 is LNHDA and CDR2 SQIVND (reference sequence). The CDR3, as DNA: TGTGCCAGTAGTCCGGACAGGACTCAATATGGCTACACCTTC. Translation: CASSPDRTQYGYTF. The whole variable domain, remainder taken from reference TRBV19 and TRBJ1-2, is DGGITQSPKYLFRKEGQNVTLSCEQNLNHDAMYWYRQDPGQGLRLIYYSQIVNDFQKGDIAEGYSVSREKKESFPLTVTSAQKNPTAFYLCASSPDRTQYGYTFGSGTRLTVV.

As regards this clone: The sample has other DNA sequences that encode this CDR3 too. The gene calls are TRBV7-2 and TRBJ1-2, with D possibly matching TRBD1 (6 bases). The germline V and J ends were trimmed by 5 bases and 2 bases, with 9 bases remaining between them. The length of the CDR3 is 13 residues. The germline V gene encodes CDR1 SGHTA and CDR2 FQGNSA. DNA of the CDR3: TGTGCCAGCAGCCCTGGACAGAACTATGGCTACACCTTC. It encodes CASSPGQNYGYTF.

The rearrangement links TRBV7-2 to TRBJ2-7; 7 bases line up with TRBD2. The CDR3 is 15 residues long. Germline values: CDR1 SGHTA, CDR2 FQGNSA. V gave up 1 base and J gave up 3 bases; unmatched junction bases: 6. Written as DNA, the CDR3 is TGTGCCAGCAGCTTAGACGGGAGGAATCTCTACGAGCAGTACTTC. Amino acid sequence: CASSLDGRNLYEQYF.

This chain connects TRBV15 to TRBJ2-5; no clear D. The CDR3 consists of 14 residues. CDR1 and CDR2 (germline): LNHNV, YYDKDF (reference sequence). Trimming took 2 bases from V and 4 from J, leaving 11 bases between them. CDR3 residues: CATSRFAGAETQYF. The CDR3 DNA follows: TGTGCCACCAGCAGATTCGCAGGCGCAGAGACCCAGTACTTC.

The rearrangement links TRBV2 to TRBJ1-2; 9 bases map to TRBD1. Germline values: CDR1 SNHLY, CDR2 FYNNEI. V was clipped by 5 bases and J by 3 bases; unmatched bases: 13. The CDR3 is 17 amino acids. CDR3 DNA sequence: TGTGCCAGCAGTCCCATCGCAGGACAGGGGTCGCACTATGGCTACACCTTC. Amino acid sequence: CASSPIAGQGSHYGYTF.